This T cell receptor beta chain was identified during a study of cytomegalovirus exposure and HLA in healthy donors. Study outcomes and limitations: Productive rates of about 90% or about 30% were seen for most TCR beta V segments in an earlier analysis. In a later analysis, HLA-associated beta chains showed higher expansion and lower generation probabilities than comparable chains.

The PCR made use of 60 Vbeta and 13 Jbeta primers. Produced via immunoSEQ multiplex PCR; TCRdb's table is partial and in-frame only. The sample lists around 150,000 clones; 70% to 85% were seen once. Germline V gene data show CDR1 as MNHNS and CDR2 as SASEGT. This CDR3 contains 11 residues. The V gene lost 2 bases and the J gene lost 4 bases, with 3 bases spanning the gap. On this clone itself: Antigen specificity is unknown. Different DNA sequences within this sample yield the same CDR3.

Though probably carrying unrecorded immune exposures, donors were nominally healthy at sampling. The sequence was obtained from a man aged 50 or older in good health and CMV-seropositive. This chain connects TRBV6-1 to TRBJ2-7; D gene uncertain. Sequencing was performed on PBMCs. The CDR3 DNA is TGTGCCAGCAGTGAACTATACGAGCAGTACTTC. As protein: CASSELYEQYF.